The clone carrying this T cell receptor beta chain was recorded once. The method was immunoSEQ multiplex PCR; TCRdb's version includes in-frame clones alone and lacks a portion of them. The data hold 70,000 to 95,000 clones, with over 80% observed a single time. The V and J ends lost 6 bases and 1 base respectively, with 4 bases between them. CDR1 MNHEY and CDR2 SVGAGI come from the germline V gene. This CDR3 is built from 12 residues. This sample stems from a study of T cell responses to AZD1222 COVID-19 vaccine. The TCR was taken from an adult who received the AZD1222 COVID-19 vaccine. V is TRBV6-5 and J is TRBJ1-5; no clear D gene. The starting material was peripheral blood, obtained 28 days after the second AZD1222 dose. The DNA of the CDR3 is TGTGCCAGCAGCGACAGCAATCAGCCCCAGCATTTT. This codes for CASSDSNQPQHF.